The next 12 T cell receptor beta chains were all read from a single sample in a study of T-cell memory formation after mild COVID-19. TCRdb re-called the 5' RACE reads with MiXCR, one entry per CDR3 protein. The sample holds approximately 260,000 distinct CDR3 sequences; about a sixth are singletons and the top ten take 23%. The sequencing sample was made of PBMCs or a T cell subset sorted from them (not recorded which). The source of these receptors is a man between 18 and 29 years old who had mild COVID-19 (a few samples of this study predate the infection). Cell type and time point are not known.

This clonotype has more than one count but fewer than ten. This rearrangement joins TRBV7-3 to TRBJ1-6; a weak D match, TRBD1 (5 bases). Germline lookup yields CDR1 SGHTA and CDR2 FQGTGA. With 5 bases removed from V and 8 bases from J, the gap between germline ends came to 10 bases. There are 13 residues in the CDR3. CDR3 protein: CASSNGAYSPLHF. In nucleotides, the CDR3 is TGTGCCAGCAGCAATGGGGCTTATTCACCCCTCCACTTT.

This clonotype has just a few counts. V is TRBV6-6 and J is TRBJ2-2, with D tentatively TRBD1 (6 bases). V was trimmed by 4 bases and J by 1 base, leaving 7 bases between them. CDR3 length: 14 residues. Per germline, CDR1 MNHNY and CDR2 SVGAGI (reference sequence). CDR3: CASSFRGNTGELFF. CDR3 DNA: TGTGCCAGCAGTTTCAGGGGGAACACCGGGGAGCTGTTTTTT.

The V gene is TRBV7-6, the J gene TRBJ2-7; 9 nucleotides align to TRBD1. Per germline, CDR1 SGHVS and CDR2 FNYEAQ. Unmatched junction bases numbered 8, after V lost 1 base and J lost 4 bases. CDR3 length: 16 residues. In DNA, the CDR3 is TGTGCCAGCAGCTTAGACGGAAGACAGGGGGGATACGAGCAGTACTTC. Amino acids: CASSLDGRQGGYEQYF.

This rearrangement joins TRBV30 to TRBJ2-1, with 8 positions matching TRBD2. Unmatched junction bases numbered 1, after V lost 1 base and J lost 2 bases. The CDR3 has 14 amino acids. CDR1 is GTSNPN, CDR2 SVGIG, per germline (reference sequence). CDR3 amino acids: CAWSAGGPYNEQFF. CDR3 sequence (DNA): TGTGCCTGGAGTGCGGGGGGGCCCTACAATGAGCAGTTCTTC.

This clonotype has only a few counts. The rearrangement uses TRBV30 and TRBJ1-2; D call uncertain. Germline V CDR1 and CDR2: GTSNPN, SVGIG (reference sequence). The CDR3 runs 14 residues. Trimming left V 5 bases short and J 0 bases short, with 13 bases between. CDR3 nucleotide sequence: TGTGCCTGGTACCGGGGAAATTCTAACTATGGCTACACCTTC. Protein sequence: CAWYRGNSNYGYTF.

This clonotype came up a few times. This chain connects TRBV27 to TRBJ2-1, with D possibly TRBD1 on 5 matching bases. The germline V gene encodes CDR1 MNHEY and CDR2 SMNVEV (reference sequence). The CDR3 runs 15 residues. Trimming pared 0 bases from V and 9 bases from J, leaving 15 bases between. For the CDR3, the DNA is TGTGCCAGCAGTTTATCGGGGCAGCCGTGGGGTGAGCAGTTCTTC. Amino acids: CASSLSGQPWGEQFF.

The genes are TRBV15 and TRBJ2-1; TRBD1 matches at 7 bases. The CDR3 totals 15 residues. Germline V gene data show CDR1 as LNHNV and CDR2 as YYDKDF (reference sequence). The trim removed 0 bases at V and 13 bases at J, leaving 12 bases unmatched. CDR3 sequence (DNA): TGTGCCACCAGCAGAGAAACAGGGGTTGGCTCCGGACAGTTCTTC. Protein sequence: CATSRETGVGSGQFF.

The CDR3, as DNA: TGTGCCAGCGCGGGTCTCCGCACAGATACGCAGTATTTT. It specifies CASAGLRTDTQYF. The rearrangement joins TRBV6-5 to TRBJ2-3, with TRBD2 as a possible D gene (5 bases). Trimming stripped 8 bases from V and 1 base from J, with 10 bases between. CDR1 is MNHEY, CDR2 SVGAGI, per germline. The length of the CDR3 is 13 residues.

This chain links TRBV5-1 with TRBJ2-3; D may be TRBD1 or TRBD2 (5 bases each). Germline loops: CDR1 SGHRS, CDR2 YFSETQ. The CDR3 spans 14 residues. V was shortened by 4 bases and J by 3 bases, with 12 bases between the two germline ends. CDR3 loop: CASSVGAETDTQYF. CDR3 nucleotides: TGCGCCAGCAGCGTCGGGGCGGAAACAGATACGCAGTATTTT.

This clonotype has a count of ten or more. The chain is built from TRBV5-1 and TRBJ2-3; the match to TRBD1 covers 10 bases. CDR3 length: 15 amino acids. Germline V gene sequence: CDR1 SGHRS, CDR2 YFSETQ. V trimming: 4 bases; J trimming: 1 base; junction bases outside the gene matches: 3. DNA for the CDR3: TGCGCCAGCAGCACAGGGACAGGGGGCACAGATACGCAGTATTTT. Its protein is CASSTGTGGTDTQYF.

CDR3 DNA: TGTGCCAGTAGGGACACTTCTAACTATGGCTACACCTTC. Its translation is CASRDTSNYGYTF. V is TRBV6-2 or TRBV6-3 and J is TRBJ1-2; D is perhaps TRBD1 (6 bases). This CDR3 has 13 residues. V shed 9 bases and J shed 0 bases, with 11 bases lying between them. Germline V gene data show CDR1 as MNHEY and CDR2 as SVGEGT.

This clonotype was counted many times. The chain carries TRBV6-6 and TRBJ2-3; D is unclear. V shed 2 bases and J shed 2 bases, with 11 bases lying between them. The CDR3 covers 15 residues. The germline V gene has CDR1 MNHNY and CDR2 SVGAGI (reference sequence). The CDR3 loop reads CASSYGRLYTDTQYF. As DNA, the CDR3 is TGTGCCAGCAGTTACGGTCGACTCTACACAGATACGCAGTATTTT.